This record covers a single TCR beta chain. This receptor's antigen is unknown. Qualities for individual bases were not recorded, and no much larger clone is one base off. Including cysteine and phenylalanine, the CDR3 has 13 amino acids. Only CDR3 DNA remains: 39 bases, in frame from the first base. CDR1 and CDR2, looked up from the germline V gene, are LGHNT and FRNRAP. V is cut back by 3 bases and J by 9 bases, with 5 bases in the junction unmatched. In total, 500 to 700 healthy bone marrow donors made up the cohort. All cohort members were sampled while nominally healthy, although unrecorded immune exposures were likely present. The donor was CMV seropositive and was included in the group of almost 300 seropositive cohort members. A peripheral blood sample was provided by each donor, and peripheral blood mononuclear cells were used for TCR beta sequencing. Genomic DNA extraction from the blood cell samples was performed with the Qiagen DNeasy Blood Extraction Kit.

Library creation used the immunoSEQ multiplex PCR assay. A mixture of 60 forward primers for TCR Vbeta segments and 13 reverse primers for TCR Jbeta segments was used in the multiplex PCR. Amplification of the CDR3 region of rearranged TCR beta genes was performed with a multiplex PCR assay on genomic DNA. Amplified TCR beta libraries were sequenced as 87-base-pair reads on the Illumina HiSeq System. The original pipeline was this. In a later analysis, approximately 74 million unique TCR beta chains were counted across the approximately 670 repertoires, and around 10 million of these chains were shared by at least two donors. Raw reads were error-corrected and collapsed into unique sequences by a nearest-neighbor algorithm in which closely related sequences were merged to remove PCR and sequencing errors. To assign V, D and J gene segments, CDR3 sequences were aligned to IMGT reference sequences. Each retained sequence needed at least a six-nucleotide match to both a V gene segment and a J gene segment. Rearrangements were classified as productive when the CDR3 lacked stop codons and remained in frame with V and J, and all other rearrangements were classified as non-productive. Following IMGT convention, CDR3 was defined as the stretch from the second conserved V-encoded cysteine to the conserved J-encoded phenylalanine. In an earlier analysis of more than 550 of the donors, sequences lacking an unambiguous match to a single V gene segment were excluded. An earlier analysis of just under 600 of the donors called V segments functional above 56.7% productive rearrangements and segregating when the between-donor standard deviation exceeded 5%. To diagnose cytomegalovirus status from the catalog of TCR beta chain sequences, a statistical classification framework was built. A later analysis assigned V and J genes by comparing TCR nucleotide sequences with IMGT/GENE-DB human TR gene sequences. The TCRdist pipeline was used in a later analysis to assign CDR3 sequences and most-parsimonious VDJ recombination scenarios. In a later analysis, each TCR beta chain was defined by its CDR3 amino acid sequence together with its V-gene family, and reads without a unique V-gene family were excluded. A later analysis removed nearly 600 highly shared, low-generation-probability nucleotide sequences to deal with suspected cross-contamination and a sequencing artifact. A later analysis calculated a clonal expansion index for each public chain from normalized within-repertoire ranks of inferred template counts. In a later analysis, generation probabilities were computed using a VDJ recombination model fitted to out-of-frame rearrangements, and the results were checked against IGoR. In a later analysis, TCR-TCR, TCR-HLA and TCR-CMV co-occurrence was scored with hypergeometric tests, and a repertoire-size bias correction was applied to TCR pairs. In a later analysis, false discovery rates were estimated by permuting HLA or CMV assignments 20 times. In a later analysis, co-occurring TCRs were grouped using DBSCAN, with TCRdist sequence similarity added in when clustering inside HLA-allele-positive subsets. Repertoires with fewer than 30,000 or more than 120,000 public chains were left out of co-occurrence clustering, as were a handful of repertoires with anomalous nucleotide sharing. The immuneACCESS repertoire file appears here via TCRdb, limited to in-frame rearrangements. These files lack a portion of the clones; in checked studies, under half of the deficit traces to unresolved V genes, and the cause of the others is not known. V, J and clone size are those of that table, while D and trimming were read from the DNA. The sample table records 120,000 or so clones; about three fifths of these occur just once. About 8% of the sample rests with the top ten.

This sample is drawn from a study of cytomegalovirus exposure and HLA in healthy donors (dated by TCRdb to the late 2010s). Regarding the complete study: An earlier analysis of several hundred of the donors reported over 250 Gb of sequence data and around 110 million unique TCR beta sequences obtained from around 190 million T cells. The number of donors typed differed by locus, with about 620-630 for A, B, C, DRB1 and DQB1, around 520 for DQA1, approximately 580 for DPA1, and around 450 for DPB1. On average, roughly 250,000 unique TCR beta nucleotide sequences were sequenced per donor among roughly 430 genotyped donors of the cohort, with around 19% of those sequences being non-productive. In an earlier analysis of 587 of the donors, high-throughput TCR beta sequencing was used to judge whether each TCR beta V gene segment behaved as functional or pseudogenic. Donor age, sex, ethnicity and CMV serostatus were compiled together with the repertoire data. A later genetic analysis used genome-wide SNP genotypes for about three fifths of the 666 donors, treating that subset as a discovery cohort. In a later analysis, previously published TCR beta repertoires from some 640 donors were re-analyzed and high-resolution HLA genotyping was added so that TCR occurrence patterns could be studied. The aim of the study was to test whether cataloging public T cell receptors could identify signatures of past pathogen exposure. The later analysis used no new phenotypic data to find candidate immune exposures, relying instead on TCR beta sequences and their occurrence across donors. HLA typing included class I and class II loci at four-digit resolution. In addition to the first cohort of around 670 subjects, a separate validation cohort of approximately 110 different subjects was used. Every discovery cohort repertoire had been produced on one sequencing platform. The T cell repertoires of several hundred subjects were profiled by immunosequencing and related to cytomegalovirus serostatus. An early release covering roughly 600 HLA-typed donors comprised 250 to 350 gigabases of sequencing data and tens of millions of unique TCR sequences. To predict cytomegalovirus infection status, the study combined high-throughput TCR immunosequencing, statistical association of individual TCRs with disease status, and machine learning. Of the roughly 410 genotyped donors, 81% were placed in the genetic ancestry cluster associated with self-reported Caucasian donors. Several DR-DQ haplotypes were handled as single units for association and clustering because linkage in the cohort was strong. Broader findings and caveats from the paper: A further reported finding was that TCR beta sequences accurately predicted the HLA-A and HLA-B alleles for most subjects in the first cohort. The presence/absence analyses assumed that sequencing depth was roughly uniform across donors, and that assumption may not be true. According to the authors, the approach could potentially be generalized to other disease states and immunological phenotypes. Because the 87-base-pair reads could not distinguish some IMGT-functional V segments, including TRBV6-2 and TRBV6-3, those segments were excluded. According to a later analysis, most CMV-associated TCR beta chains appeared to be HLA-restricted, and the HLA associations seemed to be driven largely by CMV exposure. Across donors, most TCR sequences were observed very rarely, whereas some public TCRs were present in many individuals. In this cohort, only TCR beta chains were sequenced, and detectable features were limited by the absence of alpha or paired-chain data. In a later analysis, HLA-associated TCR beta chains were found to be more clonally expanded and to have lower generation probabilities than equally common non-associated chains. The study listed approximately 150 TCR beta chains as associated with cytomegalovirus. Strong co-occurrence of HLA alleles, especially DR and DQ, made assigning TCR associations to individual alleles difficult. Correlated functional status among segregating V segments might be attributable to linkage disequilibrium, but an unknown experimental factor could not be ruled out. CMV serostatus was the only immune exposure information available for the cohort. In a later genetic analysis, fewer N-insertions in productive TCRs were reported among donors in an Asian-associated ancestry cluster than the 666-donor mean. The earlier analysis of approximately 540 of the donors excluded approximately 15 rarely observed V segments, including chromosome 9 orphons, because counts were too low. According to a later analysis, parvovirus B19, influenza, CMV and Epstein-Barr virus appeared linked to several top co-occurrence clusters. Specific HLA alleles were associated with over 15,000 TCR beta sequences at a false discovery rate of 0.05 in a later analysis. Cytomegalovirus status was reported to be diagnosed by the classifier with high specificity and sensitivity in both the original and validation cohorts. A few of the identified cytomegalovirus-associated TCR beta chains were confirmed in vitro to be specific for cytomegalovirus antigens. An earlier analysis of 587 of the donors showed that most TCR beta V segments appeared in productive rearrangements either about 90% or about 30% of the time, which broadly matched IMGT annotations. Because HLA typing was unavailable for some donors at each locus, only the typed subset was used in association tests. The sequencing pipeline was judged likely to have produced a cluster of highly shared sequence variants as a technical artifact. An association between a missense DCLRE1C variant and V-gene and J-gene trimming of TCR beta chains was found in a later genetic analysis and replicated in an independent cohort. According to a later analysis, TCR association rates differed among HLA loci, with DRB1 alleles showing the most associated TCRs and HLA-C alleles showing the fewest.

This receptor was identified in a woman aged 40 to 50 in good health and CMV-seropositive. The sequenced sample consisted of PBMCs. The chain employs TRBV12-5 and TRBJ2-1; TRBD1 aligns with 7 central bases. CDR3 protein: CASGFLSGGEQFF. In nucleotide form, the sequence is TGTGCTAGTGGTTTCCTCTCAGGGGGTGAGCAGTTCTTC.